A single sample is the source of the 27 T cell receptor beta chains below, sequenced in a study of regulatory T cells in long-lasting Graves disease (dated by TCRdb to the early 2020s). The intended sense of this specimen's time point label: newly diagnosed GD, antithyroid drugs for less than 3 months. For both TCR sequencing and RNA sequencing, RNA was extracted from PBMCs in TRIzol. The library relied on multiplex PCR. Instrument on record: Illumina HiSeq 4000. CDR3 regions were amplified by Arm-PCR with iRepertoire HTBI primers to construct TCR beta libraries. TCRdb reanalyzed the raw reads on its own, using fastp at Q25 for trimming and MiXCR for clone calling, and kept in-frame beta chains. Identical CDR3 protein sequences are pooled into one entry, listed with their most common genes and DNA. Present in this sample are 440,000 or so distinct CDR3 sequences, 14% to 15% of which were seen just once. The ten largest clonotypes hold 16% of the sample.

These data are also associated with another study on T cells in Graves' hyperthyroidism and ophthalmopathy.

The input for sequencing was peripheral blood mononuclear cells (PBMCs), taken at new diagnosis, from a patient treated with antithyroid drugs. The source is a woman aged 25 to 39 with Graves disease. Donor details come from another sample of the same person, matched by shared clones.

This clonotype was recorded at least ten times. J is TRBJ2-4 and V is TRBV2; D gene unclear. Germline CDR1 SNHLY, CDR2 FYNNEI. This CDR3 is 17 amino acids long. Trimming stripped 5 bases from V and 8 bases from J, with 25 bases between. CDR3 in DNA: TGTGCCAGCAGTCCGAACGCCTTAGGTACGGCTGCTGACATTCAGTACTTC. Translation: CASSPNALGTAADIQYF.

This clonotype has ten or more counts. This sequence joins TRBV13 and TRBJ2-7; TRBD1 matches at 8 bases. Trimming at V came to 5 bases and at J to 0 bases, leaving 6 bases not matched to a gene. CDR3 length: 15 residues. Germline assignment: CDR1 PRHDT and CDR2 FYEKMQ (reference sequence). Here the CDR3 reads CASSSRDRSSYEQYF. The CDR3 bases are TGTGCCAGCAGCAGTCGGGACAGGAGCTCCTACGAGCAGTACTTC.

On this clonotype itself: This sequence is one base from a far larger clone and is likely a read error. The chain couples TRBV7-2 to TRBJ2-5; TRBD1 matches at 11 bases. V gave up 7 bases and J gave up 11 bases; unmatched junction bases: 15. Germline V gene lookup returns CDR1 SGHTA and CDR2 FQGNSA. This CDR3 has 15 residues. Written as DNA, the CDR3 is TGTGCCAGCAAGGTGGACAGGGGGCGATACAATGAGCAGTACTTC. It encodes CASKVDRGRYNEQYF.

This clonotype has a handful of counts. V is TRBV25-1 and J is TRBJ1-6; D gene ambiguous. The V gene's germline CDR1 is MGHDK and CDR2 SYGVNS. Deletions cut 3 bases from V and 9 bases from J, with 6 bases between. The CDR3 runs 12 residues. The CDR3 loop reads CASSEAVSPLHF. CDR3 bases: TGTGCCAGCAGTGAGGCGGTTTCACCCCTCCACTTT.

The chain uses TRBV24-1 and TRBJ1-5; D is unresolved. V lost 5 bases, J lost 0 bases, and 7 bases lay in between. Germline values: CDR1 KGHDR, CDR2 SFDVKD. This CDR3 is 14 amino acids long. The CDR3 loop reads CATSADNSNQPQHF. CDR3 sequence (DNA): TGTGCCACCAGTGCGGATAATAGCAATCAGCCCCAGCATTTT.

This clonotype showed up just a few times. V and J are TRBV27 and TRBJ1-5; D is perhaps TRBD1 (6 bases). V was pared by 5 bases and J by 5 bases, with 16 bases between. CDR3 size: 15 residues. Germline CDR1 and CDR2: MNHEY and SMNVEV (reference sequence). The CDR3 region is CASSPQGRMDQPQHF. The CDR3 DNA reads as TGTGCCAGCAGTCCCCAGGGGAGGATGGATCAGCCCCAGCATTTT.

In this sample, this clonotype turned up many times. The rearrangement links TRBV7-3 to TRBJ2-1; 10 bases align to TRBD1. CDR1 is SGHTA and CDR2 is FQGTGA in the germline V gene. After removal of 5 bases from V and 3 bases from J, the junction contained 7 bases not matched to a gene. The CDR3 covers 16 residues. The chain's CDR3 is CASSPRTGGGYNEQFF. Here the CDR3 DNA reads TGTGCCAGCAGCCCACGGACAGGGGGGGGCTACAATGAGCAGTTCTTC.

This clonotype showed up many times. This chain joins TRBV3-1 and TRBJ2-5, with D uncertain. V lost 10 bases to trimming and J lost 8 bases, with 17 bases between them. This CDR3 is 12 amino acids long. The germline V gene has CDR1 LGHDT and CDR2 YNNKEL (reference sequence). This CDR3 is CATRHLKRTQYF. The CDR3 DNA is TGTGCCACACGGCACCTCAAGAGAACCCAGTACTTC.

This clonotype was seen at least ten times. The chain is built from TRBV7-8 and TRBJ1-5; 8 nucleotides match TRBD1. Germline V lookup: CDR1 SGHVS, CDR2 FQNEAQ. J was trimmed by 7 bases and V by 5 bases; bases with no gene match: 13. There are 16 residues in the CDR3. CDR3 bases: TGTGCCAGCAGCCCGACGAGGGTAAGGACAGGGCAGCCCCAGCATTTT. Protein sequence: CASSPTRVRTGQPQHF.

In this sample, this clonotype turned up a few times. The rearrangement links TRBV30 to TRBJ2-6; 7 bases are shared with TRBD2. This CDR3 has 13 residues. CDR1 is GTSNPN, CDR2 SVGIG, per germline (reference sequence). Losses at the gene ends were 5 bases for V and 2 bases for J; bases not matched to a gene: 0. CDR3 coding DNA: TGTGCCTGGGGGAGGGCTGGGGCCAACGTCCTGACTTTC. Residues: CAWGRAGANVLTF.

This clonotype was seen a handful of times. This chain links TRBV27 with TRBJ2-5; no firm D call. The ends were cut back, 2 bases at V and 0 bases at J, with 10 bases in the middle. The CDR3 length is 15 residues. Germline CDR1 and CDR2: MNHEY and SMNVEV (reference sequence). The DNA for the CDR3 is TGTGCCAGCAGTTTAGACCTGGGAAACCAAGAGACCCAGTACTTC. Its translation: CASSLDLGNQETQYF.

This clonotype was picked up many times. This chain uses TRBV7-9 with TRBJ2-7, with 8 bases that match TRBD1. Per germline, CDR1 SEHNR and CDR2 FQNEAQ (reference sequence). CDR3 length: 16 residues. The V gene end was trimmed by 4 bases and the J gene end by 0 bases; junction bases not matched to a gene: 8. For the CDR3, the DNA is TGTGCCAGCAGCTCCACGCGGGACAGGAGCTCCTACGAGCAGTACTTC. Protein sequence: CASSSTRDRSSYEQYF.

This clonotype was counted ten times or more. The rearrangement joins TRBV11-3 to TRBJ1-4; D call uncertain. The CDR3 consists of 16 residues. The V end was cut by 3 bases, the J end by 2 bases, with 13 bases between. Germline CDR1 reads SGHNT; CDR2 reads YENEEA. The CDR3 region has the DNA TGTGCCAGCAGCTTCAGTGTCGTGGGGACTAATGAAAAACTGTTTTTT. It is translated as CASSFSVVGTNEKLFF. Looking up the rest from reference TRBV11-3 and TRBJ1-4 gives the full variable domain: EAGVVQSPRYKIIEKKQPVAFWCNPISGHNTLYWYLQNLGQGPELLIRYENEEAVDDSQLPKDRFSAERLKGVDSTLKIQPAELGDSAVYLCASSFSVVGTNEKLFFGSGTQLSVL.

The rearrangement uses TRBV19 and TRBJ2-3, with unresolved D. Germline loops: CDR1 LNHDA, CDR2 SQIVND (reference sequence). The CDR3 is 14 amino acids. The V and J ends lost 2 bases and 2 bases respectively, with 8 bases between them. As DNA, the CDR3 is TGTGCCAGTAGTATATCTGCGGACACAGATACGCAGTATTTT. Translated, it gives CASSISADTDTQYF.

The CDR3 bases are TGCAGTGCTAGAATATCGGGTAGTCCAAACACCATATATTTT. Amino acid sequence: CSARISGSPNTIYF. The V and J genes are TRBV20-1 and TRBJ1-3, with D unclear. Germline CDR1 reads DFQATT; CDR2 reads SNEGSKA (reference sequence). V was pared by 2 bases and J by 6 bases, with 14 bases between. This CDR3 has 14 amino acids.

This clonotype was picked up many times. This chain uses TRBV3-1 with TRBJ2-5; 14 bases are shared with TRBD2. Germline trimming cut 0 bases from V and 5 bases from J; bases unmatched to any gene: 5. Germline V gene sequence: CDR1 LGHDT, CDR2 YNNKEL (reference sequence). The CDR3 is made up of 17 amino acids. The CDR3 reads CASSQETSGRVRETQYF. The DNA for the CDR3 is TGTGCCAGCAGCCAAGAGACTAGCGGGAGGGTACGGGAGACCCAGTACTTC.

This clonotype was detected many times. The chain recombines TRBV5-1 with TRBJ2-7; 14 bases fit TRBD2. The ends lost 4 bases at V and 3 bases at J; junction bases unmatched: 9. The CDR3 covers 17 residues. CDR1 is SGHRS and CDR2 is YFSETQ in the germline V gene. The DNA for the CDR3 is TGCGCCAGCAGCCTGACTAGCGGGAGGGCCTCGAGCTACGAGCAGTACTTC. Encoded protein: CASSLTSGRASSYEQYF.

This clonotype was observed many times. The chain links TRBV20-1 to TRBJ2-7, with 9 bases lining up with TRBD1. The CDR3 spans 14 residues. The V gene's germline CDR1 is DFQATT and CDR2 SNEGSKA (reference sequence). The V segment lost 0 bases and the J segment 4 bases; nucleotides outside the gene matches: 4. The chain's CDR3 is CSARDDRGTYEQYF. Here the CDR3 DNA reads TGCAGTGCTAGAGACGACAGGGGGACATACGAGCAGTACTTC.

A few counts support this clonotype. The V and J genes are TRBV5-1 and TRBJ2-5; 11 positions match TRBD2. Germline V gene data show CDR1 as SGHRS and CDR2 as YFSETQ. Trimming cost V 4 bases and J 2 bases; bases outside gene matches: 7. CDR3 length equals 16 residues. The CDR3 nucleotides are TGCGCCAGCAGCCCTGGGACTAGCGGCAGACAAGAGACCCAGTACTTC. As protein: CASSPGTSGRQETQYF. Combining the CDR3 with reference TRBV5-1 and TRBJ2-5 gives the whole variable domain KAGVTQTPRYLIKTRGQQVTLSCSPISGHRSVSWYQQTPGQGLQFLFEYFSETQRNKGNFPGRFSGRQFSNSRSEMNVSTLELGDSALYLCASSPGTSGRQETQYFGPGTRLLVL.

This clonotype was observed a few times. This chain connects TRBV28 to TRBJ1-1, with D hard to call. With 4 bases removed from V and 0 bases from J, the gap between germline ends came to 9 bases. The CDR3 runs 14 residues. The V gene's germline CDR1 is MDHEN and CDR2 SYDVKM. The CDR3 spells CASSSDGLNTEAFF. The CDR3 DNA reads TGTGCCAGCAGTTCGGACGGATTGAACACTGAAGCTTTCTTT. Looking up the rest from reference TRBV28 and TRBJ1-1 gives the full variable domain: DVKVTQSSRYLVKRTGEKVFLECVQDMDHENMFWYRQDPGLGLRLIYFSYDVKMKEKGDIPEGYSVSREKKERFSLILESASTNQTSMYLCASSSDGLNTEAFFGQGTRLTVV.

The gene calls are TRBV24-1 and TRBJ2-1; 11 bases are a match to TRBD2. The V segment lost 12 bases and the J segment 8 bases; nucleotides outside the gene matches: 14. Germline-derived CDR1 and CDR2 are KGHDR and SFDVKD. The CDR3 length is 15 residues. The CDR3 spells CASSTLAGGVYEQFF. The CDR3 nucleotides are TGTGCCTCCTCGACATTAGCGGGAGGGGTCTATGAGCAGTTCTTC.

In this sample, this clonotype turned up many times. V gene TRBV6-2 or TRBV6-3 combines with J gene TRBJ2-2; D uncertain. The germline gives CDR1 MNHEY, CDR2 SVGEGT. The CDR3 is made up of 15 amino acids. The ends were cut back, 5 bases at V and 0 bases at J, with 10 bases in the middle. The CDR3 DNA sequence: TGTGCCAGCAGTGAAGTCCCTGCGAACACCGGGGAGCTGTTTTTT. Protein product: CASSEVPANTGELFF.

The rearrangement uses TRBV19 and TRBJ2-7, with D possibly TRBD1 on 5 matching bases. The CDR3 covers 15 residues. Trimming pared 5 bases from V and 3 bases from J, leaving 17 bases between. The germline CDR1 and CDR2 sequences are LNHDA and SQIVND (reference sequence). The CDR3 DNA reads TGTGCCAGTAGTGTTTGGGGCAGGTCCTTCTACGAGCAGTACTTC. It translates to CASSVWGRSFYEQYF.

This clonotype was seen a few times. The chain uses TRBV10-1 and TRBJ2-2; D remains ambiguous. The CDR3 loop spans 16 amino acids. V lost 0 bases and J 6 bases, leaving 14 bases between the germline ends. Germline values: CDR1 WNHNN, CDR2 SYGVQD (reference sequence). The CDR3 DNA reads TGCGCCAGCAGTGAGTCTCCGACCGCGACCCCCGGGGAGCTGTTTTTT. Translation gives CASSESPTATPGELFF.

This clonotype was picked up many times. The gene calls are TRBV20-1 and TRBJ2-5; the D gene is possibly TRBD2 (6 bases). The CDR3 runs to 13 residues. The germline CDR1 and CDR2 sequences are DFQATT and SNEGSKA (reference sequence). Trimming cost V 0 bases and J 10 bases, with 15 bases left between them. CDR3 in amino acids: CSAREEGGIDQYF. The CDR3 DNA reads as TGCAGTGCTAGAGAGGAGGGAGGAATAGACCAGTACTTC.

Points on this clonotype: This may be a read error: a much more frequent sequence differs by one nucleotide. The rearrangement uses TRBV24-1 and TRBJ1-5; perhaps TRBD1 as D (6 bases). The V gene lost 3 bases and the J gene lost 2 bases, with 10 bases spanning the gap. The CDR3 length is 15 residues. CDR1 is KGHDR and CDR2 is SFDVKD in the germline V gene. In DNA, the CDR3 is TGTGCCACCAGTGATCCCTCAGGGGGCAATCAGCCCCAGCATTTT. It encodes CATSDPSGGNQPQHF.

V and J are TRBV27 and TRBJ1-5; TRBD1 matches 7 bases. The CDR3 is 14 amino acids. Germline CDR1 MNHEY, CDR2 SMNVEV (reference sequence). V lost 0 bases and J lost 8; bases outside the gene matches: 4. The CDR3 DNA reads as TGTGCCAGCAGTTTATCCGCAGGGGGAAAGCCCCAGCATTTT. Amino acids: CASSLSAGGKPQHF.